These 13 T cell receptor beta chains originate from one sample sequenced in a study of CD8 T cells in ankylosing spondylitis. For these receptors, no antigen is known. General study findings and limits: Seemingly distinctive of ankylosing spondylitis blood was a TCR beta motif formed by eight highly homologous variants.

One entry per CDR3 protein results from TCRdb running MiXCR on the 5' RACE reads. The sample holds hundreds of thousands of distinct CDR3 sequences, roughly 25% seen once. The sequenced sample consisted of blood, either unsorted or a sorted T cell fraction (not recorded which). The source of these receptors is a male donor with ankylosing spondylitis.

The V and J genes are TRBV24-1 and TRBJ1-2; D possibly corresponds to TRBD1 (5 bases). Trimming left V 5 bases short and J 4 bases short, with 16 bases between. The CDR3 extends over 15 amino acids. From germline, CDR1 is KGHDR and CDR2 SFDVKD. This chain's CDR3 is CATSAVSAGTYGYTF. The CDR3 region has the DNA TGTGCCACCAGTGCGGTTTCGGCAGGGACCTATGGCTACACCTTC.

This clonotype was picked up many times. This chain joins TRBV7-8 and TRBJ2-3; 11 bases are shared with TRBD2. J gave up 0 bases and V 5 bases, and 16 bases lay outside the gene matches. This CDR3 spans 20 amino acids. Germline V gene data show CDR1 as SGHVS and CDR2 as FQNEAQ. The CDR3 protein is CASSPPPGVAGGSSTDTQYF. The CDR3 DNA reads as TGTGCCAGCAGCCCCCCCCCGGGAGTAGCGGGAGGGAGTAGCACAGATACGCAGTATTTT.

This clonotype was observed a handful of times. The chain is built from TRBV20-1 and TRBJ2-3; TRBD2 aligns across 8 bases. After removal of 1 base from V and 5 bases from J, the junction contained 17 bases not matched to a gene. The length of the CDR3 is 18 residues. Germline V gene sequence: CDR1 DFQATT, CDR2 SNEGSKA (reference sequence). The CDR3 DNA is TGCAGTGCTAGAGTGGGGGCGGGGCGGGAGGCCCCCGGAGATACGCAGTATTTT. Residues: CSARVGAGREAPGDTQYF.

The gene calls are TRBV11-2 and TRBJ2-7; D gene uncertain. The CDR3 sequence is 14 residues long. With 1 base removed from V and 2 bases from J, the gap between germline ends came to 9 bases. The germline gives CDR1 SGHAT, CDR2 FQNNGV. Here the CDR3 reads CASSLGVGTYEQYV. CDR3 DNA sequence: TGTGCCAGCAGCTTAGGGGTTGGGACCTACGAGCAGTACGTC.

This clonotype was recorded a few times. The chain links TRBV20-1 to TRBJ2-1; 8 bases agree with TRBD2. Germline CDR1 reads DFQATT; CDR2 reads SNEGSKA (reference sequence). The CDR3 extends over 14 amino acids. The V and J ends lost 1 base and 6 bases, in that order; junction bases with no gene match: 5. The CDR3 DNA follows: TGCAGTGCTAGAGGAGCGGGAGCGCTCAATGAGCAGTTCTTC. Residues: CSARGAGALNEQFF.

This clonotype turned up a few times. The genes are TRBV13 and TRBJ2-1; 7 nucleotides match TRBD2. V was pared by 5 bases and J by 1 base, with 11 bases of the junction left unmatched. Looked up from germline, CDR1 is PRHDT and CDR2 is FYEKMQ (reference sequence). This CDR3 is built from 17 residues. The CDR3 sequence is CASSPDWRERSYNEQFF. Written as DNA, the CDR3 is TGTGCCAGCAGCCCCGACTGGCGGGAGCGATCCTACAATGAGCAGTTCTTC.

This clonotype has more than one count but fewer than ten. The chain couples TRBV5-1 to TRBJ2-5; a possible D gene is TRBD2 (5 bases). The CDR3 is 13 amino acids. Trimming took 6 bases from V and 1 from J, leaving 10 bases between them. Germline CDR1 reads SGHRS; CDR2 reads YFSETQ. CDR3 bases: TGCGCCAGCAACGCGGGCCCCCAAGAGACCCAGTACTTC. It is translated as CASNAGPQETQYF.

This clonotype was counted between two and nine times. This chain links TRBV5-1 with TRBJ2-2; no definite D call. Trimming removed 5 bases from V and 3 bases from J, with 8 bases in between. Germline V lookup: CDR1 SGHRS, CDR2 YFSETQ. CDR3 length: 13 residues. CDR3 nucleotide sequence: TGCGCCAGCAGTGAACTGGACACCGGGGAGCTGTTTTTT. This encodes CASSELDTGELFF.

This clonotype has a single count. The genes are TRBV6-1 and TRBJ2-3, with D hard to call. CDR1 is MNHNS and CDR2 is SASEGT in the germline V gene. Trimming pared 4 bases from V and 0 bases from J, leaving 11 bases between. There are 15 residues in the CDR3. This CDR3 is CASSAIQRSTDTQYF. CDR3 DNA: TGTGCCAGCAGTGCGATACAGAGAAGCACAGATACGCAGTATTTT.

This chain joins TRBV29-1 and TRBJ1-3; no clear D. This CDR3 contains 11 residues. V lost 2 bases, J lost 5 bases, and 4 bases lay in between. Germline CDR1 is SQVTM and CDR2 is ANQGSEA. CDR3 DNA sequence: TGCAGCGTTGAAAGGAGAAACACCATATATTTT. It codes for CSVERRNTIYF.

V and J are TRBV20-1 and TRBJ2-5; TRBD1 or TRBD2 may be the D gene (5 bases each). Trimming took 6 bases from V and 1 from J, leaving 15 bases between them. Per germline, CDR1 DFQATT and CDR2 SNEGSKA (reference sequence). This CDR3 comprises 14 residues. The CDR3 DNA reads as TGCAGTGCAGAGGGACCAAAACTCCAAGAGACCCAGTACTTC. Encoded protein: CSAEGPKLQETQYF.

This chain joins TRBV27 and TRBJ2-1; 9 bases align to TRBD2. From germline, CDR1 is MNHEY and CDR2 SMNVEV (reference sequence). CDR3 length: 16 residues. Unmatched junction bases numbered 12, after V lost 4 bases and J lost 8 bases. Here the CDR3 reads CASSSPRGSGRDEQFF. CDR3 DNA sequence: TGTGCCAGCAGTTCCCCTCGGGGTAGCGGGAGAGATGAGCAGTTCTTC.

This clonotype appeared a few times. The chain couples TRBV12-3 or TRBV12-4 to TRBJ1-1; D unresolved. This CDR3 has 14 residues. V lost 1 base, J lost 3 bases, and 9 bases lay in between. CDR3: CASSLGVVDTEAFF. The DNA for the CDR3 is TGTGCCAGCAGTTTAGGGGTTGTTGACACTGAAGCTTTCTTT.